Sequencing of this TCR beta chain was carried out in a study of shared clonotypes between healthy human individuals. Study-level information: A donor's plate count was three for CD4 naive and three for CD4 memory; CD8 naive had two and CD8 memory one. Study-wide points: Rarefaction indicated that sorted-subset sequencing remained incomplete although depth was large.

This clone was observed a handful of times. Its antigen is still unknown. Running of the assay took place at deep level. Method: immunoSEQ multiplex PCR; TCRdb's copy keeps in-frame clones and lacks some. Seen here are 780,000 or so clones, over 55% observed once, and the top ten hold around 1.8%. The TCR was taken from a woman aged 25 to 39 in good health. Input material: memory CD4+ T cells sorted from blood. Subset noted: CD45RA-negative fraction.

CDR3 sequence: CASSLGGTSTYNEQFF. DNA for the CDR3: TGTGCCAGCAGCTTAGGTGGGACTAGCACCTACAATGAGCAGTTCTTC. The chain carries TRBV7-6 and TRBJ2-1; 9 bases fit TRBD2. In germline, CDR1 is SGHVS, CDR2 FNYEAQ. This CDR3 region has 16 residues. V trimming: 1 base; J trimming: 2 bases; junction bases outside the gene matches: 3.